The present T cell receptor beta chain was sequenced within a study of T cells in Graves' hyperthyroidism and ophthalmopathy. With V trimmed by 5 bases and J by 4 bases, 9 bases remained unmatched. Germline V lookup: CDR1 SEHNR, CDR2 FQNEAQ (reference sequence). The CDR3 has 15 residues. The investigators amplified TCR beta CDR3 regions from RNA transcripts. Carried out on the TCR CDR3, a first-round RT-PCR used the HTBI primer set. MiXCR was run by TCRdb on the multiplex PCR reads, yielding one entry per CDR3 protein. The profile shows around 340,000 distinct CDR3 sequences, 16% of them singletons. In this sample, this clonotype turned up many times.

What was sequenced was blood. This sequence originates from a man aged 25 to 40 with Graves' hyperthyroidism. V and J are TRBV7-9 and TRBJ2-7; 9 bases are shared with TRBD1. The CDR3 DNA follows: TGTGCCAGCAGCCCCGCCTACAGGGGGCGGTACGAGCAGTACTTC. Translated: CASSPAYRGRYEQYF.